These 24 T cell receptor beta chains originate from one sample sequenced in a study of cytomegalovirus exposure and HLA in healthy donors. The PCR employed 60 Vbeta primers together with 13 Jbeta primers. Assay used: immunoSEQ multiplex PCR; TCRdb lists only in-frame clones, some missing. The data show more than 110,000 clones, around 80% seen once. The sample was PBMCs. Every receptor here comes from a male donor in good health and CMV-seropositive.

The J gene is TRBJ2-5, the V gene TRBV6-1, with D possibly matching TRBD1 (6 bases). Germline values: CDR1 MNHNS, CDR2 SASEGT. The CDR3 has 13 amino acids. The germline V and J ends were trimmed by 6 bases and 3 bases, with 11 bases remaining between them. CDR3 bases: TGTGCCAGCAGCGGACAGTTCGAAGAGACCCAGTACTTC. Protein: CASSGQFEETQYF.

V and J are TRBV6-5 and TRBJ1-1; D gene uncertain. Germline assignment: CDR1 MNHEY and CDR2 SVGAGI. The CDR3 consists of 12 residues. Trimming took 2 bases from V and 7 from J, leaving 8 bases between them. The CDR3 coding sequence is TGTGCCAGCAGTTACGACGGGGTTGAAGCTTTCTTT. This sequence encodes CASSYDGVEAFF.

The chain employs TRBV6-1 and TRBJ1-1; D possibly corresponds to TRBD1 (6 bases). The V gene lost 10 bases and the J gene lost 0 bases, with 12 bases spanning the gap. Germline V gene data show CDR1 as MNHNS and CDR2 as SASEGT. The CDR3 length is 13 residues. CDR3 DNA: TGTGCCATCGACAGGAGCTTGAACACTGAAGCTTTCTTT. It yields the protein CAIDRSLNTEAFF.

The rearrangement links TRBV9 to TRBJ2-1; 13 bases line up with TRBD2. There are 16 residues in the CDR3. With 3 bases clipped from V and 2 bases from J, the junction kept 2 bases outside the gene matches. The germline V gene has CDR1 SGDLS and CDR2 YYNGEE. The CDR3 DNA is TGTGCCAGCAGCGGACTAGCGGGAGGAACCTACAATGAGCAGTTCTTC. Protein sequence: CASSGLAGGTYNEQFF. Filled out from reference TRBV9 and TRBJ2-1, the complete variable domain reads DSGVTQTPKHLITATGQRVTLRCSPRSGDLSVYWYQQSLDQGLQFLIQYYNGEERAKGNILERFSAQQFPDLHSELNLSSLELGDSALYFCASSGLAGGTYNEQFFGPGTRLTVL.

This sequence joins TRBV28 and TRBJ2-7; 11 bases are a match to TRBD1. CDR3 length: 13 residues. The ends lost 6 bases at V and 6 bases at J; junction bases unmatched: 4. Germline V gene sequence: CDR1 MDHEN, CDR2 SYDVKM. This CDR3 reads CASRGQGAGEQYF. The CDR3 DNA is TGTGCCAGCAGAGGACAGGGGGCTGGCGAGCAGTACTTC.

Here the CDR3 reads CASSPIQGSGNTIYF. The CDR3 DNA follows: TGCGCCAGCAGCCCCATACAGGGCTCTGGAAACACCATATATTTT. The chain combines TRBV5-1 with TRBJ1-3; D is perhaps TRBD1 (6 bases). V gave up 4 bases and J gave up 0 bases, with 11 bases separating them. This CDR3 is built from 15 residues. Germline V CDR1 and CDR2: SGHRS, YFSETQ.

The chain is built from TRBV4-1 and TRBJ1-1; TRBD1 might be the D (6 bases). Germline V gives CDR1 MGHRA, CDR2 YSYEKL. Trimming removed 0 bases from V and 7 bases from J, with 21 bases in between. This CDR3 is 17 amino acids long. CDR3 amino acids: CASSQDSGNGTPFEAFF. CDR3 DNA: TGCGCCAGCAGCCAAGATAGTGGGAACGGGACACCCTTTGAAGCTTTCTTT.

This clone was detected only a few times. The chain couples TRBV5-1 to TRBJ2-5; D unresolved. Germline-derived CDR1 and CDR2 are SGHRS and YFSETQ. The CDR3 loop spans 14 amino acids. The germline V and J ends were trimmed by 0 bases and 1 base, with 7 bases remaining between them. CDR3 sequence: CASSLGAIQETQYF. The CDR3 DNA reads as TGCGCCAGCAGCTTGGGGGCGATCCAAGAGACCCAGTACTTC.

V gene TRBV7-6 combines with J gene TRBJ2-5, with 14 bases identical to TRBD2. V shed 4 bases and J 2 bases; nucleotides not matched to a gene: 3. The CDR3 is 16 residues long. The V gene's germline CDR1 is SGHVS and CDR2 FNYEAQ. The DNA of the CDR3 is TGTGCCAGCAGCTGGACTAGCGGGGGGTTACAAGAGACCCAGTACTTC. Its translation is CASSWTSGGLQETQYF.

V gene TRBV19 combines with J gene TRBJ2-1; D ambiguous. The CDR3 sequence is 15 residues long. Germline CDR1 is LNHDA and CDR2 is SQIVND (reference sequence). Trimming took off 3 bases at V and 0 bases at J, with 9 bases between the two ends. The CDR3 reads CASSISDNSYNEQFF. DNA for the CDR3: TGTGCCAGTAGTATCTCCGACAACTCCTACAATGAGCAGTTCTTC.

The chain carries TRBV2 and TRBJ2-7; D call uncertain. Trimming removed 4 bases at V and 4 bases at J, with 5 bases between. CDR1 is SNHLY and CDR2 is FYNNEI in the germline V gene. CDR3 length equals 11 residues. The CDR3 DNA is TGTGCCAGCAGTGGGCTTTACGAGCAGTACTTC. Amino acid sequence: CASSGLYEQYF.

The chain combines TRBV9 with TRBJ2-3; D uncertain. Looked up from germline, CDR1 is SGDLS and CDR2 is YYNGEE. This CDR3 contains 15 residues. V gave up 3 bases and J gave up 0 bases, with 11 bases separating them. Here the CDR3 DNA reads TGTGCCAGCAGCGAAGCGATTACTAGCACAGATACGCAGTATTTT. It translates to CASSEAITSTDTQYF.

The rearrangement links TRBV27 to TRBJ2-1; TRBD2 matches 8 bases. Per germline, CDR1 MNHEY and CDR2 SMNVEV (reference sequence). The CDR3 consists of 16 residues. V was clipped by 4 bases and J by 8 bases; unmatched bases: 13. This chain's CDR3 is CASSSGLAGGGDEQFF. CDR3 in DNA: TGTGCCAGCAGTTCCGGACTAGCCGGAGGAGGGGATGAGCAGTTCTTC.

This clone has only one observation. The gene calls are TRBV19 and TRBJ1-1; 9 bases line up with TRBD1. This CDR3 has 16 residues. V lost 6 bases and J lost 2; bases outside the gene matches: 10. CDR1 and CDR2 (germline): LNHDA, SQIVND (reference sequence). CDR3: CASSARQGQGNTEAFF. In DNA, the CDR3 is TGTGCCAGTAGCGCTCGTCAGGGACAGGGAAACACTGAAGCTTTCTTT.

CDR3 region: CASSTGRTGAPDTQYF. The CDR3 coding sequence is TGTGCCAGCAGCACGGGGCGGACAGGGGCCCCAGATACGCAGTATTTT. The chain has TRBV5-4 and TRBJ2-3; TRBD1 aligns across 9 bases. Germline V gene lookup returns CDR1 SGHNT and CDR2 YYREEE (reference sequence). After removal of 4 bases from V and 4 bases from J, the junction contained 10 bases not matched to a gene. The CDR3 contains 16 residues. The whole variable domain, filled in from reference TRBV5-4 and TRBJ2-3, reads ETGVTQSPTHLIKTRGQQVTLRCSSQSGHNTVSWYQQALGQGPQFIFQYYREEENGRGNFPPRFSGLQFPNYSSELNVNALELDDSALYLCASSTGRTGAPDTQYFGPGTRLTVL.

This clone was seen a single time. This chain joins TRBV11-3 and TRBJ1-2, with 7 bases lining up with TRBD1. With 4 bases clipped from V and 5 bases from J, the junction kept 16 bases outside the gene matches. This CDR3 comprises 17 residues. The V gene's germline CDR1 is SGHNT and CDR2 YENEEA. CDR3 in DNA: TGTGCCAGCAGCTCACTTACCCGGGACAGATCTTATTATGGCTACACCTTC. Its protein product is CASSSLTRDRSYYGYTF.

A word on this clone: The junction departs from germline at one end; a sequencing error may be responsible. V usage is TRBV11-2 and J usage is TRBJ2-7, with D tentatively TRBD1 (5 bases). The CDR3 is 12 residues long. Germline lookup yields CDR1 SGHAT and CDR2 FQNNGV. Written as DNA, the CDR3 is TGTGCCAGCAGCTCAACCCCCAGGGTGAAGTATTTC. Amino acid sequence: CASSSTPRVKYF.

V gene TRBV7-9 combines with J gene TRBJ1-1; TRBD1 agrees at 12 bases. V was clipped by 5 bases and J by 2 bases; unmatched bases: 3. This CDR3 contains 15 residues. Germline lookup yields CDR1 SEHNR and CDR2 FQNEAQ (reference sequence). Written as DNA, the CDR3 is TGTGCCAGCAGCCCCGGGACAGGGGGCAACACTGAAGCTTTCTTT. It yields the protein CASSPGTGGNTEAFF.

The V and J genes are TRBV7-3 and TRBJ2-1, with 9 bases lining up with TRBD2. V shed 2 bases and J 7 bases; nucleotides not matched to a gene: 12. Germline lookup yields CDR1 SGHTA and CDR2 FQGTGA. This CDR3 region has 17 residues. Here the CDR3 reads CASSLFYGGRAGNEQFF. The CDR3 DNA reads as TGTGCCAGCAGCTTATTTTATGGCGGGAGGGCCGGGAATGAGCAGTTCTTC.

The V gene is TRBV27, the J gene TRBJ1-1; TRBD1 aligns across 9 bases. V was clipped by 2 bases and J by 10 bases; unmatched bases: 5. CDR1 is MNHEY and CDR2 is SMNVEV in the germline V gene (reference sequence). The CDR3 spans 13 residues. CDR3 region: CASSLTGGYGAFF. Here the CDR3 DNA reads TGTGCCAGCAGTTTAACAGGGGGCTACGGAGCTTTCTTT.

The gene calls are TRBV18 and TRBJ1-3; D unresolved. CDR1 and CDR2 (germline): KGHSH, LQKENI. Trimming pared 2 bases from V and 0 bases from J, leaving 11 bases between. CDR3 length: 16 amino acids. The chain's CDR3 is CASSPRDTVSGNTIYF. The CDR3 region has the DNA TGTGCCAGCTCACCAAGAGACACAGTCTCTGGAAACACCATATATTTT.

The chain is built from TRBV7-2 and TRBJ1-4, with TRBD1 matching 7 bases. The germline V gene has CDR1 SGHTA and CDR2 FQGNSA. The CDR3 has 14 residues. V lost 5 bases to trimming and J lost 8 bases; unmatched junction nucleotides: 8. The CDR3 loop is CASSPGQAVEKLFF. As DNA, the CDR3 is TGTGCCAGCAGCCCAGGACAGGCGGTGGAAAAACTGTTTTTT.

This clone was seen just once. This chain joins TRBV5-5 and TRBJ1-2, with D unresolved. CDR1 and CDR2 from the germline V gene are SGHKS and YYEKEE (reference sequence). This CDR3 has 15 residues. With 4 bases removed from V and 0 bases from J, the gap between germline ends came to 13 bases. The CDR3 bases are TGTGCCAGCAGCCTGACCTACACAGCTAACTATGGCTACACCTTC. Residues: CASSLTYTANYGYTF. The variable domain in full, completed from reference TRBV5-5 and TRBJ1-2, reads DAGVTQSPTHLIKTRGQQVTLRCSPISGHKSVSWYQQVLGQGPQFIFQYYEKEERGRGNFPDRFSARQFPNYSSELNVNALLLGDSALYLCASSLTYTANYGYTFGSGTRLTVV.

The J gene is TRBJ2-1, the V gene TRBV7-9; 7 nucleotides align to TRBD1. Trimming took 2 bases from V and 3 from J; bases not matched to a gene: 4. CDR3 size: 15 residues. Germline CDR1 reads SEHNR; CDR2 reads FQNEAQ (reference sequence). The DNA for the CDR3 is TGTGCCAGCAGCTTAATCAGGGGGTTCTACAATGAGCAGTTCTTC. It codes for CASSLIRGFYNEQFF.